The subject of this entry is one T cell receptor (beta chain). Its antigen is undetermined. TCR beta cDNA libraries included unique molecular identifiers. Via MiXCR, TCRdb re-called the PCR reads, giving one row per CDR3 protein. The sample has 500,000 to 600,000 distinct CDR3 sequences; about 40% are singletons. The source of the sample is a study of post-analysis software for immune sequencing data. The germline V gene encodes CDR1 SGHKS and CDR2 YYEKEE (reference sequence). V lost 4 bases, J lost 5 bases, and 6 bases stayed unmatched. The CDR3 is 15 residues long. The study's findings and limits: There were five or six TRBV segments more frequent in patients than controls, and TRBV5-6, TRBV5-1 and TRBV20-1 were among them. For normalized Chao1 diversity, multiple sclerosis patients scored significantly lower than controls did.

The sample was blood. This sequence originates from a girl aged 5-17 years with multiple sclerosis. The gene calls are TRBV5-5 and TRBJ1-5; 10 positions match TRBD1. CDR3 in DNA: TGTGCCAGCAGCGGTGGACAGGGGGGCGATCAGCCCCAGCATTTT. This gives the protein CASSGGQGGDQPQHF.